One sample yielded the 27 T cell receptor beta chains listed below, sequenced in a study of T cell responses to AZD1222 COVID-19 vaccine. Profiling relied on immunoSEQ multiplex PCR, and the TCRdb table lists in-frame clones only, not all of them. The profile shows approximately 150,000 clones, approximately 87% of them singletons. Sequenced material: peripheral blood, taken 28 days after the second AZD1222 dose. The receptors here all came from an adult who received the AZD1222 COVID-19 vaccine.

V usage is TRBV10-3 and J usage is TRBJ2-2; 8 nucleotides align to TRBD2. This CDR3 region has 15 residues. The trim removed 5 bases at V and 3 bases at J, leaving 5 bases unmatched. The germline V gene has CDR1 ENHRY and CDR2 SYGVKD. The CDR3 protein is CAISPTSADTGELFF. The CDR3 region has the DNA TGTGCCATCAGTCCGACTAGCGCGGACACCGGGGAGCTGTTTTTT.

The chain is built from TRBV28 and TRBJ2-5; 11 nucleotides align to TRBD2. Trimming at V came to 1 base and at J to 5 bases, leaving 3 bases not matched to a gene. This CDR3 is 15 amino acids long. Germline-derived CDR1 and CDR2 are MDHEN and SYDVKM. CDR3 sequence (DNA): TGTGCCAGCAGTTTATCTTCTAGCGGGGGGGAGACCCAGTACTTC. This codes for CASSLSSSGGETQYF. The entire variable domain, with the rest obtained from reference TRBV28 and TRBJ2-5, is as follows: DVKVTQSSRYLVKRTGEKVFLECVQDMDHENMFWYRQDPGLGLRLIYFSYDVKMKEKGDIPEGYSVSREKKERFSLILESASTNQTSMYLCASSLSSSGGETQYFGPGTRLLVL.

The chain couples TRBV19 to TRBJ2-2, with D perhaps given as TRBD1 or TRBD2 (6 bases each). CDR1 is LNHDA, CDR2 SQIVND, per germline (reference sequence). CDR3 size: 15 residues. Trimming removed 5 bases at V and 7 bases at J, with 17 bases between. The CDR3 DNA reads TGTGCCAGTAGTTTGCTTTGGGGGGCCGGCGGGGAGCTGTTTTTT. Its translation: CASSLLWGAGGELFF.

This clone was seen a handful of times. This CDR3 is also generated by other DNA sequences in the sample. V gene TRBV11-3 combines with J gene TRBJ1-1; D ambiguous. V shed 3 bases and J shed 1 base, with 6 bases lying between them. The CDR3 covers 13 residues. Germline lookup yields CDR1 SGHNT and CDR2 YENEEA. CDR3 sequence: CASSFKGNTEAFF. DNA of the CDR3: TGTGCCAGCAGCTTTAAAGGGAACACTGAAGCTTTCTTT.

V and J are TRBV5-1 and TRBJ2-1, with D tentatively TRBD1 or TRBD2 (6 bases each). Trimming removed 7 bases at V and 7 bases at J, with 21 bases between. The CDR3 extends over 15 amino acids. Germline V gene data show CDR1 as SGHRS and CDR2 as YFSETQ. Written as DNA, the CDR3 is TGCGCCAGCGACTCCGGGATCCGGGGGCCTAATGAGCAGTTCTTC. Translated: CASDSGIRGPNEQFF.

The chain employs TRBV5-4 and TRBJ2-5; 12 bases fit TRBD2. This CDR3 is built from 17 residues. V shed 0 bases, J shed 4 bases, and the junction held 7 bases outside the gene matches. Germline loops: CDR1 SGHNT, CDR2 YYREEE (reference sequence). Here the CDR3 reads CASSLEASGRGSETQYF. CDR3 coding DNA: TGTGCCAGCAGCTTGGAGGCTAGCGGGAGGGGATCAGAGACCCAGTACTTC.

The rearrangement links TRBV6-5 to TRBJ1-3; D gene uncertain. V was shortened by 6 bases and J by 2 bases, with 14 bases between the two germline ends. This CDR3 has 15 residues. The germline gives CDR1 MNHEY, CDR2 SVGAGI. Written as DNA, the CDR3 is TGTGCCAGCAGCCGCTCAGGAGGACCTGGAAACACCATATATTTT. This translates into CASSRSGGPGNTIYF.

The CDR3 DNA reads TGCAGCGTTTACCTTGGGGGTACCAGTGAAAAACTGTTTTTT. This codes for CSVYLGGTSEKLFF. This chain uses TRBV29-1 with TRBJ1-4; a weak D match, TRBD1 (5 bases). Germline V CDR1 and CDR2: SQVTM, ANQGSEA. Trimming shortened V by 5 bases and J by 7 bases, and 17 bases separated the two germline ends. The CDR3 consists of 14 residues.

The chain combines TRBV28 with TRBJ1-4; unclear D gene. CDR1 and CDR2 (germline): MDHEN, SYDVKM. CDR3 length: 12 amino acids. The germline V and J ends were trimmed by 7 bases and 0 bases, with 3 bases remaining between them. In nucleotides, the CDR3 is TGTGCCAGCACCGCAACTAATGAAAAACTGTTTTTT. Protein: CASTATNEKLFF.

The rearrangement links TRBV4-1 to TRBJ1-3, with a possible D match to TRBD1 (5 bases). Germline V lookup: CDR1 MGHRA, CDR2 YSYEKL. V lost 6 bases to trimming and J lost 4 bases, with 16 bases between them. The CDR3 has 15 residues. The CDR3 nucleotides read TGCGCCAGCAGAGGTCTGGGGGAGGCAGGAAACACCATATATTTT. The encoded protein is CASRGLGEAGNTIYF.

The V and J genes are TRBV6-1 and TRBJ2-7, with 7 bases matching TRBD2. CDR1 and CDR2 from the germline V gene are MNHNS and SASEGT. V lost 2 bases to trimming and J lost 7 bases; unmatched junction nucleotides: 5. This CDR3 has 13 residues. CDR3 loop: CASSEREGGEQYF. The CDR3 DNA sequence: TGTGCCAGCAGTGAAAGGGAGGGCGGGGAGCAGTACTTC.

V usage is TRBV2 and J usage is TRBJ2-7, with D unclear. This CDR3 region has 13 residues. Germline CDR1 and CDR2: SNHLY and FYNNEI. V dropped 3 bases and J dropped 0 bases, with 6 bases sitting between them. The CDR3 DNA reads as TGTGCCAGCAGTGATGGTAGCTCCTACGAGCAGTACTTC. Its translation: CASSDGSSYEQYF.

The chain employs TRBV28 and TRBJ2-7; D gene uncertain. The CDR3 runs 12 residues. Trimming stripped 5 bases from V and 6 bases from J, with 11 bases between. Per germline, CDR1 MDHEN and CDR2 SYDVKM. For the CDR3, the DNA is TGTGCCAGCAGTCCAACCCCACCCGAGCAGTACTTC. Protein product: CASSPTPPEQYF.

This chain uses TRBV9 with TRBJ1-2, with TRBD1 as a possible D gene (6 bases). Germline V gene lookup returns CDR1 SGDLS and CDR2 YYNGEE. CDR3 length: 15 residues. The germline V and J ends were trimmed by 0 bases and 5 bases, with 14 bases remaining between them. Here the CDR3 DNA reads TGTGCCAGCAGCGTAGAGGCGGGGGCGGTTTATGGCTACACCTTC. It codes for CASSVEAGAVYGYTF.

This chain connects TRBV7-9 to TRBJ2-1; the D gene could be TRBD1 or TRBD2 (7 bases each). The ends were cut back, 1 base at V and 7 bases at J, with 14 bases in the middle. This CDR3 is built from 15 residues. Germline V gene lookup returns CDR1 SEHNR and CDR2 FQNEAQ (reference sequence). CDR3 residues: CASSLGRRGGNEQFF. In DNA, the CDR3 is TGTGCCAGCAGCTTAGGGCGCAGGGGGGGAAATGAGCAGTTCTTC.

The chain links TRBV6-1 to TRBJ1-5; D ambiguous. Germline lookup yields CDR1 MNHNS and CDR2 SASEGT. The CDR3 has 14 amino acids. Trimming pared 1 base from V and 7 bases from J, leaving 11 bases between. In nucleotides, the CDR3 is TGTGCCAGCAGTGAAGTAGGCTTCGTCCAGCCCCAGCATTTT. This codes for CASSEVGFVQPQHF.

This chain uses TRBV7-8 with TRBJ2-7; maybe TRBD2 (5 bases). The CDR3 extends over 14 amino acids. Trimming removed 1 base from V and 5 bases from J, with 12 bases in between. Germline-derived CDR1 and CDR2 are SGHVS and FQNEAQ. The CDR3 loop reads CASSLGGWGDEQYV. The DNA for the CDR3 is TGTGCCAGCAGCTTAGGGGGATGGGGAGACGAGCAGTACGTC.

The chain recombines TRBV7-9 with TRBJ1-1; 7 positions match TRBD1. CDR3 length: 11 residues. The V and J ends lost 8 bases and 7 bases, in that order; junction bases with no gene match: 4. The germline gives CDR1 SEHNR, CDR2 FQNEAQ (reference sequence). CDR3 region: CASEGADEAFF. CDR3 in DNA: TGTGCCAGCGAGGGGGCAGATGAAGCTTTCTTT.

This clone was seen only once. This sequence joins TRBV7-2 and TRBJ2-1; TRBD1 matches 10 bases. The germline V gene has CDR1 SGHTA and CDR2 FQGNSA. V gave up 5 bases and J gave up 9 bases; unmatched junction bases: 10. This CDR3 comprises 15 residues. CDR3 region: CASSPTGGASIEQFF. The CDR3 DNA is TGTGCCAGCAGCCCGACAGGGGGCGCGAGTATTGAGCAGTTCTTC.

This chain uses TRBV23-1 with TRBJ1-3, with unresolved D. TRBV23-1 is an ORF, and what it does is uncertain. This CDR3 comprises 15 residues. Deletions cut 0 bases from V and 4 bases from J, with 10 bases between. Here the CDR3 DNA reads TGCGCCAGCAGTCAATCAGGAAGGGCCGGAAACACCATATATTTT. Its translation: CASSQSGRAGNTIYF.

The CDR3 coding sequence is TGTGCCAGCAGCGCTTGGGACAGGGTACATGAGCAGTTCTTC. It yields the protein CASSAWDRVHEQFF. The chain uses TRBV9 and TRBJ2-1, with 9 bases that match TRBD1. V lost 3 bases, J lost 8 bases, and 6 bases stayed unmatched. The germline gives CDR1 SGDLS, CDR2 YYNGEE. This CDR3 region has 14 residues.

This rearrangement joins TRBV5-6 to TRBJ2-7, with 12 nucleotides matching TRBD2. The CDR3 loop spans 15 amino acids. Germline V CDR1 and CDR2: SGHDT, YYEEEE. V shed 2 bases and J 4 bases; nucleotides not matched to a gene: 4. The CDR3: CASSLLAGGLYEQYF. As DNA, the CDR3 is TGTGCCAGCAGCTTACTAGCGGGAGGTTTGTACGAGCAGTACTTC. The full variable domain, completed using reference TRBV5-6 and TRBJ2-7, is DAGVTQSPTHLIKTRGQQVTLRCSPKSGHDTVSWYQQALGQGPQFIFQYYEEEERQRGNFPDRFSGHQFPNYSSELNVNALLLGDSALYLCASSLLAGGLYEQYFGPGTRLTVT.

CDR3 sequence (DNA): TGTGCCAGCAGCTTGTATGCGCAGGAGATCTATGGCTACACCTTC. Residues: CASSLYAQEIYGYTF. V usage is TRBV5-6 and J usage is TRBJ1-2, with D unresolved. The length of the CDR3 is 15 residues. Trimming stripped 1 base from V and 4 bases from J, with 14 bases between. Germline assignment: CDR1 SGHDT and CDR2 YYEEEE.

The chain links TRBV7-3 to TRBJ1-2; maybe TRBD1 (5 bases). V shed 2 bases and J shed 8 bases, with 12 bases lying between them. Germline V lookup: CDR1 SGHTA, CDR2 FQGTGA. This CDR3 is built from 13 residues. CDR3 sequence reads: CASSLSGMGGYTF. The CDR3 nucleotides read TGTGCCAGCAGCTTATCAGGGATGGGCGGCTACACCTTC.

The genes are TRBV6-5 and TRBJ2-7; TRBD2 aligns across 12 bases. CDR3 length: 14 amino acids. Per the germline V gene, CDR1 is MNHEY and CDR2 is SVGAGI. V shed 7 bases and J 2 bases; nucleotides not matched to a gene: 3. For the CDR3, the DNA is TGTGCCAGCACCGGACTAGCGGGACCCTACGAGCAGTACTTC. This encodes CASTGLAGPYEQYF.

The CDR3: CASSFLPRTSGRGIYNEQFF. The CDR3, as DNA: TGTGCCAGCAGTTTCCTACCCCGGACTAGCGGGAGGGGGATCTACAATGAGCAGTTCTTC. The chain is built from TRBV27 and TRBJ2-1; TRBD2 matches at 15 bases. The junction had 12 bases not matched to a gene; V was cut back by 3 bases and J by 3 bases. This CDR3 has 20 amino acids. Germline V gene data show CDR1 as MNHEY and CDR2 as SMNVEV (reference sequence).

V is TRBV19 and J is TRBJ1-4; D is uncertain. The CDR3 loop spans 14 amino acids. Germline V gives CDR1 LNHDA, CDR2 SQIVND (reference sequence). V was shortened by 5 bases and J by 2 bases, with 9 bases between the two germline ends. CDR3 coding DNA: TGTGCCAGTAGTTTTTGGGGTACTAATGAAAAACTGTTTTTT. This sequence encodes CASSFWGTNEKLFF.